This entry describes one T cell receptor (beta chain). What it binds is unknown. These data come from a study of glioma-infiltrating T cells. Germline assignment: CDR1 SGHTA and CDR2 FQGNSA. Germline trimming cut 5 bases from V and 11 bases from J; bases unmatched to any gene: 14. The CDR3 contains 15 residues. Amplification of TCR alpha and beta CDR3 regions from RNA used iRepertoire nested multiplex PCR. TCRdb passed the multiplex PCR reads through MiXCR, listing each CDR3 protein once. The sample lists approximately 400,000 distinct CDR3 sequences, roughly two fifths seen once, with more than 10% in the top ten. Study-wide results and caveats: Above-expected tissue-blood divergence occurred in all gliomas, most in low-grade ones.

This receptor was obtained from a human donor with low-grade glioma or glioblastoma, undergoing nonglioma brain surgery, or in good health (not recorded which). Source material: glioma tissue, nonneoplastic brain tissue, or PBMCs (not recorded which). The chain is built from TRBV7-2 and TRBJ2-2; 7 nucleotides align to TRBD1. The CDR3 sequence is CASSARDSSTEELFF. CDR3 nucleotides: TGTGCCAGCAGCGCTAGGGACAGCAGCACCGAAGAGCTGTTTTTT.